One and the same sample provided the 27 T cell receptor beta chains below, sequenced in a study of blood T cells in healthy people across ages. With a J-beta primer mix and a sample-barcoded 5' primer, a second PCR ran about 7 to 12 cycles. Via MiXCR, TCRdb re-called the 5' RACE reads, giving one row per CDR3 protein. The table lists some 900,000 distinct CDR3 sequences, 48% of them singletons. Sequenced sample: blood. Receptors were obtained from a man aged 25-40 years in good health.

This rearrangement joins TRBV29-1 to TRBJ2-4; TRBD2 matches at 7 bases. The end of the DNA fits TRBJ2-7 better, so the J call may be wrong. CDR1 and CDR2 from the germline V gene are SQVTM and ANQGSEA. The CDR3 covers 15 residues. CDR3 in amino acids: CSVEERGGVAYEQYF. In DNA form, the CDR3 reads TGCAGCGTTGAAGAGCGGGGAGGGGTAGCCTACGAGCAGTACTTC.

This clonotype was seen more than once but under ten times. CDR3 bases: TGTGCCAGCAGCTACCCGGAGGGGACGACCTACGAGCAGTACTTC. This encodes CASSYPEGTTYEQYF. This chain links TRBV11-2 with TRBJ2-7, with D possibly being TRBD2 (6 bases). Trimming removed 4 bases from V and 2 bases from J, with 15 bases in between. The CDR3 loop spans 15 amino acids. Germline CDR1 SGHAT, CDR2 FQNNGV.

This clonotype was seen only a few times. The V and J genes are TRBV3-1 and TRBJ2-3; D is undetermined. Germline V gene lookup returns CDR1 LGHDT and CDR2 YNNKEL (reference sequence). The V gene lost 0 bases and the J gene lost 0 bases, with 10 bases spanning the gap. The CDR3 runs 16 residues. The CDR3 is CASSQENLASTDTQYF. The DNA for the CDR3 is TGTGCCAGCAGCCAAGAAAATCTGGCTAGCACAGATACGCAGTATTTT.

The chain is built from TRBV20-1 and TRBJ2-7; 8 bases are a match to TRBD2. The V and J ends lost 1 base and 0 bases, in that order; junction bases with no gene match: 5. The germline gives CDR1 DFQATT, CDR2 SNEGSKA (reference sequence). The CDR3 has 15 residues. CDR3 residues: CSARVAGGPSYEQYF. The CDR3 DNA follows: TGCAGTGCTAGAGTGGCGGGGGGCCCCTCCTACGAGCAGTACTTC.

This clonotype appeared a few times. This chain's CDR3 is CASSPSYRGSGNQPQHF. DNA for the CDR3: TGTGCCAGCTCACCAAGTTACAGGGGCAGCGGCAATCAGCCCCAGCATTTT. V is TRBV18 and J is TRBJ1-5; TRBD1 agrees at 7 bases. V gave up 2 bases and J gave up 2 bases; unmatched junction bases: 9. Germline lookup yields CDR1 KGHSH and CDR2 LQKENI. The CDR3 spans 17 residues.

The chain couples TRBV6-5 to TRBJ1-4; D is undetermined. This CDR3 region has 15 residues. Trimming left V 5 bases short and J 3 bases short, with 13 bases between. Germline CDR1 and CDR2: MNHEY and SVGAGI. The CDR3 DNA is TGTGCCAGCAGTGATACAGAGGACGCTAATGAAAAACTGTTTTTT. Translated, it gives CASSDTEDANEKLFF.

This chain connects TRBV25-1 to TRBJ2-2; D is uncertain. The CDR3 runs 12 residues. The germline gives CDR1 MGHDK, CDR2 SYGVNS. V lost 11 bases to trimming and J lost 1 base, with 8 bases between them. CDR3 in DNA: TGTGCCTGCCGCCAGAACACCGGGGAGCTGTTTTTT. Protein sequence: CACRQNTGELFF.

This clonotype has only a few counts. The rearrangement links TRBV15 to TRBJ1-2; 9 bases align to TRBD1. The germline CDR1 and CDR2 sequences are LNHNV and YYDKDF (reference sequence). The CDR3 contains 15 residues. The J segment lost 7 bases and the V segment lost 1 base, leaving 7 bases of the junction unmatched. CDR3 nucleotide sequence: TGTGCCACCAGCAGAGCTGGGACAGGGAGCGGTGGCTACACCTTC. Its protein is CATSRAGTGSGGYTF.

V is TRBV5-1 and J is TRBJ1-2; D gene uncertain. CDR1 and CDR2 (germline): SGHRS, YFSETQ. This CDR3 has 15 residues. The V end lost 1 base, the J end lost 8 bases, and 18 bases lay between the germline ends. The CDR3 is CASSLSEGSQRGYTF. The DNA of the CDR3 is TGCGCCAGCAGCTTGTCTGAGGGCTCTCAAAGGGGCTACACCTTC.

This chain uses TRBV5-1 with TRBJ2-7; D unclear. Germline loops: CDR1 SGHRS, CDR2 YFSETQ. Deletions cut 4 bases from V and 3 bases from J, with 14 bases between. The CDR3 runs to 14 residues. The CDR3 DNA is TGCGCCAGCAGCAAGGGTGAGTCCAGCTACGAGCAGTACTTC. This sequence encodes CASSKGESSYEQYF.

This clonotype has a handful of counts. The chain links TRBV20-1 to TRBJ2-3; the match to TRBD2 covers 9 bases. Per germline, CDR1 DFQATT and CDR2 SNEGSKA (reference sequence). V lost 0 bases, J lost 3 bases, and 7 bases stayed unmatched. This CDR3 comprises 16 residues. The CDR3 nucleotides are TGCAGTGCTAGAGAAAATGTAGCGGGGGCGACAGATACGCAGTATTTT. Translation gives CSARENVAGATDTQYF.

CDR3 amino acids: CASSQGERYEQYF. CDR3 nucleotides: TGTGCCAGCAGCCAAGGAGAACGGTACGAGCAGTACTTC. The rearrangement uses TRBV3-1 and TRBJ2-7; no clear D. Germline CDR1 is LGHDT and CDR2 is YNNKEL (reference sequence). This CDR3 has 13 residues. V lost 1 base, J lost 4 bases, and 8 bases lay in between.

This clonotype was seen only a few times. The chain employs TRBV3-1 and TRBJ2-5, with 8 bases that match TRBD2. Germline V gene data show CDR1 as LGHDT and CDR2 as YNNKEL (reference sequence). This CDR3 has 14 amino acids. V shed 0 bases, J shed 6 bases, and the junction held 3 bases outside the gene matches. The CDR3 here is CASSQDTGGKTQYF. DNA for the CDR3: TGTGCCAGCAGCCAAGATACGGGGGGGAAGACCCAGTACTTC.

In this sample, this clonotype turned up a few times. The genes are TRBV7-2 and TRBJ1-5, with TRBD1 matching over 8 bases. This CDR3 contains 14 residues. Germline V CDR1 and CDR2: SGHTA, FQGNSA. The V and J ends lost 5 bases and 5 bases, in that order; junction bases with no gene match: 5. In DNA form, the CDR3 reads TGTGCCAGCAGCCCAGGGGGCTTGGATCAGCCCCAGCATTTT. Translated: CASSPGGLDQPQHF.

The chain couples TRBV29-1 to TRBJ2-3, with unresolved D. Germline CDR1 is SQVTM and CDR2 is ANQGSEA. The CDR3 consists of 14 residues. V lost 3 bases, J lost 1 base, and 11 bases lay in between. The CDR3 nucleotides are TGCAGCGTTGATCCGGGCCCCGGCACAGATACGCAGTATTTT. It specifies CSVDPGPGTDTQYF.

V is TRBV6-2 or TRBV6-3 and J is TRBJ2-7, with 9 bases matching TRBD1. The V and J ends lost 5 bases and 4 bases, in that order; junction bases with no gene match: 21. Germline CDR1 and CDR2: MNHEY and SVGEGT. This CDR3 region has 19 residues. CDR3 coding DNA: TGTGCCAGCAGTACTCACCTCCTAACGACGGGACAGGGAGGGTACGAGCAGTACTTC. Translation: CASSTHLLTTGQGGYEQYF.

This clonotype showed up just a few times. This chain's CDR3 is CSARAYSSYEQYF. The CDR3, as DNA: TGCAGTGCTAGAGCTTACAGCTCCTACGAGCAGTACTTC. J is TRBJ2-7 and V is TRBV20-1, with no clear D. Germline V gives CDR1 DFQATT, CDR2 SNEGSKA (reference sequence). V lost 1 base and J lost 0, with 7 bases in between. The CDR3 runs to 13 residues.

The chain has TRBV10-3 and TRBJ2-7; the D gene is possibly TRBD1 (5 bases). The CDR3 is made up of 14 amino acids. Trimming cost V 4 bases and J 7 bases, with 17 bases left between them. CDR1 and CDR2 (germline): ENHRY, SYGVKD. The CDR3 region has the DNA TGTGCCATCAGTGGATTGACAGACCGCCTGGAGCAGTACTTC. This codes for CAISGLTDRLEQYF.

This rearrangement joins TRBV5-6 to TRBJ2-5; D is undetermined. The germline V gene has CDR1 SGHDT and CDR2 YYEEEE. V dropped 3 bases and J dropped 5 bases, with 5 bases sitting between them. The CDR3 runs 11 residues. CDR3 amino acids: CASSWRETQYF. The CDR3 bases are TGTGCCAGCAGCTGGCGCGAGACCCAGTACTTC.

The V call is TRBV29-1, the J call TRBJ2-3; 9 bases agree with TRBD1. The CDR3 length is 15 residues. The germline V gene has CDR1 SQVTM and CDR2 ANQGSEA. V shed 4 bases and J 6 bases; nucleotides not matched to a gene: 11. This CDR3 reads CSVGGQGVVRDTQYF. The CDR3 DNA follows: TGCAGCGTTGGGGGACAGGGAGTTGTGAGGGATACGCAGTATTTT.

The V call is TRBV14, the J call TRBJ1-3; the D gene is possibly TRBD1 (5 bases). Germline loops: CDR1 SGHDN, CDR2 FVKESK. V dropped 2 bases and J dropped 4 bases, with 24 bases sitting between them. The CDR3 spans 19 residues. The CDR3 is CASSQQIRQTGLIGNTIYF. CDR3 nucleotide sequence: TGTGCCAGCAGCCAACAGATACGCCAAACGGGGCTTATCGGAAACACCATATATTTT. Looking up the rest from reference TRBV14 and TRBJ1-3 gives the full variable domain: EAGVTQFPSHSVIEKGQTVTLRCDPISGHDNLYWYRRVMGKEIKFLLHFVKESKQDESGMPNNRFLAERTGGTYSTLKVQPAELEDSGVYFCASSQQIRQTGLIGNTIYFGEGSWLTVV.

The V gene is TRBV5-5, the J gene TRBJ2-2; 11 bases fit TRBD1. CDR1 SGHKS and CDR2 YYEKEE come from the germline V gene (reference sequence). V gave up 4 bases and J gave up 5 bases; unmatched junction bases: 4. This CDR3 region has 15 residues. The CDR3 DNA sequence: TGTGCCAGCAGCCTCCGGGACAGGGGGACCGGGGAGCTGTTTTTT. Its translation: CASSLRDRGTGELFF.

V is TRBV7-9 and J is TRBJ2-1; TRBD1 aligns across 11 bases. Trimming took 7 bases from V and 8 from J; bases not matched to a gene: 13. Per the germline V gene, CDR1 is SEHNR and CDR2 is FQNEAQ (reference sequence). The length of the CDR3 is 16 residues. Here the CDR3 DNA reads TGTGCCAGCAACCTCCTAACCGGGACAGGGGGTTATGAGCAGTTCTTC. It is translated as CASNLLTGTGGYEQFF.

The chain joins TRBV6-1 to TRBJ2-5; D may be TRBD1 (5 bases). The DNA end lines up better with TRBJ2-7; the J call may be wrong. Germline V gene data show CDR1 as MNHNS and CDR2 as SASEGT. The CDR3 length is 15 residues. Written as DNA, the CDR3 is TGTGCCACCGAGGACACCGGAAGGTTTCCCTACGAGCAGTACTTC. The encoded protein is CATEDTGRFPYEQYF.

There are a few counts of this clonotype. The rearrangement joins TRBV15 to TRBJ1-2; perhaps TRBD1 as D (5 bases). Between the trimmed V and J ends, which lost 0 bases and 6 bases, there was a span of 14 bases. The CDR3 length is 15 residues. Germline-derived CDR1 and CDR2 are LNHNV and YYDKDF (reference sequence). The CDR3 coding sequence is TGTGCCACCAGCAGAGATCCGGCAGGGCGAGATGGCTACACCTTC. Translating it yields CATSRDPAGRDGYTF.

The CDR3 DNA is TGTGCCACCAGCATCCGGAACGGGGGCACAGATACGCAGTATTTT. This sequence encodes CATSIRNGGTDTQYF. V usage is TRBV15 and J usage is TRBJ2-3, with D perhaps matching TRBD2 (5 bases). The germline V gene has CDR1 LNHNV and CDR2 YYDKDF (reference sequence). V was clipped by 4 bases and J by 1 base, with 12 bases between them. This CDR3 region has 15 residues.

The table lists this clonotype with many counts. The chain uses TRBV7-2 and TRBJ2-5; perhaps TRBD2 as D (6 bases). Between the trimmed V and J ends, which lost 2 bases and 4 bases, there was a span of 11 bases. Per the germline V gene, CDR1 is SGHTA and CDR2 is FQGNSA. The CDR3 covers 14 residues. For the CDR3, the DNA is TGTGCCAGCAGCTTACTCGGGGGTGGAGAGACCCAGTACTTC. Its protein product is CASSLLGGGETQYF.